Only a few counts were recorded for the clone carrying this TCR beta chain. The CDR3 totals 13 residues. Germline loops: CDR1 SGHTA, CDR2 FQGNSA. Trimming stripped 2 bases from V and 4 bases from J, with 8 bases between. MiXCR, applied by TCRdb to the 5' RACE reads, yields one record per CDR3 protein. The repertoire includes 100,000 or so distinct CDR3 sequences, about 16% of them detected once, and about 6.2% sits in the top ten. This sample is drawn from a study of T cells of healthy individuals. The TCR comes from a human donor in good health. The rearrangement links TRBV7-2 to TRBJ1-2; TRBD1 might be the D (6 bases). In nucleotides, the CDR3 is TGTGCCAGCAGCTTAACAGGGTCCTATGGCTACACCTTC. It translates to CASSLTGSYGYTF.